This record covers a single TCR beta chain. The antigen remains unidentified. Donors needed at least one pre-ART PBMC sample plus at least two post-ART samples. The data were taken from a study of long-term antiretroviral therapy in people with HIV. Regarding the study as a whole: Clonal expansions arising prior to ART prevailed in the repertoire at every time point. ART was followed by higher diversity that remained below transplant donor controls.

Germline loops: CDR1 SGHDT, CDR2 YYEEEE. CDR3 length: 13 amino acids. The junction had 5 bases not matched to a gene; V was cut back by 0 bases and J by 12 bases. The assay, immunoSEQ v3.0, was run at survey level. The data were produced by immunoSEQ multiplex PCR, yet TCRdb's version contains in-frame clones alone and is incomplete. The sample consists of 35,000 or so clones, about 80% of them appearing once. The chain is built from TRBV5-6 and TRBJ2-1; 8 nucleotides line up with TRBD2. The material was unsorted PBMCs, obtained 2 years after starting antiretroviral therapy. This clonotype was sampled from a woman aged 45 to 65 with HIV. CDR3 amino acids: CASSLAVTSVQFF. The CDR3 nucleotides are TGTGCCAGCAGCTTGGCGGTGACTAGCGTGCAGTTCTTC.